The rows below give T cell receptor beta chains drawn from one sample of a study of PD-1 blockade in classical Hodgkin lymphoma. This table comes from immunoSEQ multiplex PCR, and its TCRdb copy is limited to in-frame clones, with some not included. The sample includes about 15,000 clones, less than 80% seen only once; the top ten take roughly 10%. The sequencing here drew on peripheral blood mononuclear cells (PBMCs), taken at baseline. Source of these receptors: a human donor with classical Hodgkin lymphoma. The CDR3 runs from the conserved cysteine through the conserved F or W. Each record gives: J gene, D gene, clone size, V gene, CDR3 DNA, CDR3 protein. The D gene is left open where the match is weak. Part of the rows lack a size; the others show once, few, many or a class for expanded clones.

j_call: TRBJ2-3
d_call: NA
clone_size: NA
v_call: TRBV6-1
cdr3_nt: TGTGCCAGCAGTGCCAGCGGGAGCACAGATACGCAGTATTTT
cdr3_aa: CASSASGSTDTQYF

j_call: TRBJ2-3
d_call: NA
clone_size: NA
v_call: TRBV5-1
cdr3_nt: TGCGCCAGCAGCTTGATGTCAGGGGCAGATACGCAGTATTTT
cdr3_aa: CASSLMSGADTQYF

j_call: TRBJ2-1
d_call: TRBD1
clone_size: NA
v_call: TRBV7-9
cdr3_nt: TGTGCCAGCAGCTTTGTCCAGGGGGTCAATGAGCAGTTCTTC
cdr3_aa: CASSFVQGVNEQFF

j_call: TRBJ2-7
d_call: NA
clone_size: few
v_call: TRBV9
cdr3_nt: TGTGCCAGCGGGGCAGGGCTACATTACGAGCAGTACTTC
cdr3_aa: CASGAGLHYEQYF

j_call: TRBJ2-7
d_call: TRBD2
clone_size: once
v_call: TRBV5-6
cdr3_nt: TGTGCCAGCAGCCCCACCCCGACTAGCGGGAGCCCCTACGAGCAGTACTTC
cdr3_aa: CASSPTPTSGSPYEQYF

j_call: TRBJ1-1
d_call: NA
clone_size: NA
v_call: TRBV5-4
cdr3_nt: TGTGCCAGCAGCCCTGAGGGGGGATTGGACACTGAAGCTTTCTTT
cdr3_aa: CASSPEGGLDTEAFF

j_call: TRBJ1-1
d_call: NA
clone_size: NA
v_call: TRBV6-5
cdr3_nt: TGTGCCAGCAGCTCACCCCACCTGAACACTGAAGCTTTCTTT
cdr3_aa: CASSSPHLNTEAFF

j_call: TRBJ2-5
d_call: NA
clone_size: once
v_call: TRBV10-3
cdr3_nt: TGTGCCATCAGTGACGGGGGTCAAGAGACCCAGTACTTC
cdr3_aa: CAISDGGQETQYF

j_call: TRBJ2-2
d_call: NA
clone_size: NA
v_call: TRBV5-1
cdr3_nt: TGCGCCAGCAGCTTCGGCACAGTCTCCCGGGCTTTAGACACCGGGGAGCTGTTTTTT
cdr3_aa: CASSFGTVSRALDTGELFF

j_call: TRBJ2-7
d_call: NA
clone_size: NA
v_call: TRBV7-8
cdr3_nt: TGTGCCAGCAGCGAGGACGAAGGGCGGTCCTACGAGCAGTACTTC
cdr3_aa: CASSEDEGRSYEQYF

j_call: TRBJ2-5
d_call: NA
clone_size: NA
v_call: TRBV28
cdr3_nt: TGTGCCAGCAGTTTATTGGTGGAGTTGGAGACCCAGTACTTC
cdr3_aa: CASSLLVELETQYF

j_call: TRBJ2-1
d_call: NA
clone_size: NA
v_call: TRBV7-3
cdr3_nt: TGTGCCAGCAGCTCCCTTGGACAATCGAATGAGCAGTTCTTC
cdr3_aa: CASSSLGQSNEQFF

j_call: TRBJ2-5
d_call: TRBD2
clone_size: NA
v_call: TRBV5-4
cdr3_nt: TGTGCCAGCAGCTCGGGAGTGACTAGCGGGAACCAAGAGACCCAGTACTTC
cdr3_aa: CASSSGVTSGNQETQYF

j_call: TRBJ2-7
d_call: NA
clone_size: NA
v_call: TRBV2
cdr3_nt: TGTGCCAGCATCCCGGACCGAACCGCCTACGAGCAGTACTTC
cdr3_aa: CASIPDRTAYEQYF

j_call: TRBJ1-2
d_call: TRBD1
clone_size: few
v_call: TRBV14
cdr3_nt: TGTGCCAGCAGCCGATCGATACAGGGGGTGGATGGCTACACCTTC
cdr3_aa: CASSRSIQGVDGYTF

j_call: TRBJ2-7
d_call: TRBD1
clone_size: NA
v_call: TRBV10-3
cdr3_nt: TGTGCCATCAGTGAGTCGGCAGGGGGTAATGCCTACGAGCAGTACTTC
cdr3_aa: CAISESAGGNAYEQYF

j_call: TRBJ2-1
d_call: TRBD2
clone_size: NA
v_call: TRBV19
cdr3_nt: TGTGCCAGTAGTACAGGTAGCGGGCGGGACAATGAGCAGTTCTTC
cdr3_aa: CASSTGSGRDNEQFF

j_call: TRBJ1-5
d_call: NA
clone_size: NA
v_call: TRBV5-8
cdr3_nt: TGTGCCAGCAGCTTGGTTTTCGGGGGTGGACAGCCCCAGCATTTT
cdr3_aa: CASSLVFGGGQPQHF

j_call: TRBJ1-2
d_call: NA
clone_size: NA
v_call: TRBV7-2
cdr3_nt: TGTGCCAGCAGCTTAGGAAGGCCCGCCACCCGAGGTGGCTACACCTTC
cdr3_aa: CASSLGRPATRGGYTF

j_call: TRBJ1-1
d_call: NA
clone_size: NA
v_call: TRBV4-2
cdr3_nt: TGTGCCAGCAGCCAAGATGAACTCCTAGGCGGGACTGAAGCTTTCTTT
cdr3_aa: CASSQDELLGGTEAFF

j_call: TRBJ2-1
d_call: NA
clone_size: NA
v_call: TRBV5-1
cdr3_nt: TGCGCCAGCAGCTTGGACTCGTGGGAGCAGTTCTTC
cdr3_aa: CASSLDSWEQFF

j_call: TRBJ1-5
d_call: NA
clone_size: NA
v_call: TRBV10-3
cdr3_nt: TGTGCCATCAGTGAGTTACAGGGCAATCAGCCCCAGCATTTT
cdr3_aa: CAISELQGNQPQHF

j_call: TRBJ2-7
d_call: TRBD2
clone_size: few
v_call: TRBV7-8
cdr3_nt: TGTGCCAGCAGCTTAGGTCGATCTAGCGGACCCTACGAGCAGTACTTC
cdr3_aa: CASSLGRSSGPYEQYF

j_call: TRBJ1-1
d_call: NA
clone_size: NA
v_call: TRBV6-1
cdr3_nt: TGTGCCAGCAGTAAAAACACTGAAGCTTTCTTT
cdr3_aa: CASSKNTEAFF

j_call: TRBJ2-5
d_call: NA
clone_size: NA
v_call: TRBV6-5
cdr3_nt: TGTGCCAGCAGTTACTCGATAGGGAGGCCTAGGGAGACCCAGTACTTC
cdr3_aa: CASSYSIGRPRETQYF

j_call: TRBJ2-7
d_call: NA
clone_size: NA
v_call: TRBV29-1
cdr3_nt: TGCAGCGCATGGACAGCCTACGAGCAGTACTTC
cdr3_aa: CSAWTAYEQYF

j_call: TRBJ2-1
d_call: NA
clone_size: NA
v_call: TRBV6-4
cdr3_nt: TGTGCCAGCAGTGACTCGGTTGGTGATGAGCAGTTCTTC
cdr3_aa: CASSDSVGDEQFF

j_call: TRBJ2-2
d_call: NA
clone_size: NA
v_call: TRBV13
cdr3_nt: TGTGCCAGCAGCCCGTTTCCGGCCGGGGAGCTGTTTTTT
cdr3_aa: CASSPFPAGELFF

j_call: TRBJ2-3
d_call: NA
clone_size: NA
v_call: TRBV18
cdr3_nt: TGTGCCAGCTCACCACAGGCTTTCACAGATACGCAGTATTTT
cdr3_aa: CASSPQAFTDTQYF

j_call: TRBJ2-3
d_call: TRBD2
clone_size: few
v_call: TRBV7-9
cdr3_nt: TGTGCCAGCAGCCGGACTAGCGGGACACCCTCTAGCACAGATACGCAGTATTTT
cdr3_aa: CASSRTSGTPSSTDTQYF

j_call: TRBJ1-4
d_call: NA
clone_size: NA
v_call: TRBV6-6
cdr3_nt: TGTGCCAGCAGTTACGGGAGGGGAGGTGAAAAACTGTTTTTT
cdr3_aa: CASSYGRGGEKLFF

j_call: TRBJ1-1
d_call: TRBD1
clone_size: once
v_call: TRBV5-8
cdr3_nt: TGTGCCAGCAGCCTGCAGGGACAGGGGGGATTGAACACTGAAGCTTTCTTT
cdr3_aa: CASSLQGQGGLNTEAFF

j_call: TRBJ2-1
d_call: TRBD1
clone_size: NA
v_call: TRBV5-1
cdr3_nt: TGCGCCAGCAGCGCGCTCATAACACCGGGACAGTTCAAAAATGAGCAGTTCTTC
cdr3_aa: CASSALITPGQFKNEQFF

j_call: TRBJ1-5
d_call: NA
clone_size: once
v_call: TRBV27
cdr3_nt: TGTGCCAGCAGCCCGGGCGGGGGCAATCAGCCCCAGCATTTT
cdr3_aa: CASSPGGGNQPQHF

j_call: TRBJ2-5
d_call: NA
clone_size: NA
v_call: TRBV5-1
cdr3_nt: TGCGCCAGCAGCGAATCGCTTACAGGGAGAGAGACCCAGTACTTC
cdr3_aa: CASSESLTGRETQYF

j_call: TRBJ1-1
d_call: TRBD1
clone_size: few
v_call: TRBV29-1
cdr3_nt: TGCAGCGTTGTTGCTTGGGACAGGGAAGCTTTCTTT
cdr3_aa: CSVVAWDREAFF

j_call: TRBJ2-5
d_call: TRBD2
clone_size: few
v_call: TRBV29-1
cdr3_nt: TGCAGCGTTGATTGGCGGGAGGGCATAGAGACCCAGTACTTC
cdr3_aa: CSVDWREGIETQYF

j_call: TRBJ1-2
d_call: TRBD1
clone_size: few
v_call: TRBV7-3
cdr3_nt: TGTGCCAGCAGCTCAAGCGGGACAGGGGCCTATGGCTACACCTTC
cdr3_aa: CASSSSGTGAYGYTF

j_call: TRBJ2-1
d_call: NA
clone_size: medium-sized
v_call: TRBV4-1
cdr3_nt: TGCGCCAGCAGCCAAGTGGTAGGTGAAGGATTGGGTGAGCAGTTCTTC
cdr3_aa: CASSQVVGEGLGEQFF

j_call: TRBJ1-2
d_call: NA
clone_size: once
v_call: TRBV7-2
cdr3_nt: TGTGCCAGCAGCTTCGGCAGCTATGGCTACACCTTC
cdr3_aa: CASSFGSYGYTF

j_call: TRBJ1-5
d_call: NA
clone_size: NA
v_call: TRBV27
cdr3_nt: TGTGCCAGCAGTTTATATGCAGATAGCAATCAGCCCCAGCATTTT
cdr3_aa: CASSLYADSNQPQHF

j_call: TRBJ1-6
d_call: NA
clone_size: NA
v_call: TRBV27
cdr3_nt: TGTGCCAGCAGAGACGTTAGCTCCTATAATTCACCCCTCCACTTT
cdr3_aa: CASRDVSSYNSPLHF

j_call: TRBJ1-2
d_call: TRBD1
clone_size: NA
v_call: TRBV2
cdr3_nt: TGTGCCAGCAGGGGACAGGTGAACTATGGCTACACCTTC
cdr3_aa: CASRGQVNYGYTF

j_call: TRBJ2-6
d_call: NA
clone_size: few
v_call: TRBV7-2
cdr3_nt: TGTGCCAGCAGCTTAGTGTCGGGCACTGGGGCCAACGTCCTGACTTTC
cdr3_aa: CASSLVSGTGANVLTF

j_call: TRBJ1-5
d_call: NA
clone_size: medium-sized
v_call: TRBV9
cdr3_nt: TGTGCCAGCAGCGCGACAGCTTATAGCAATCAGCCCCAGCATTTT
cdr3_aa: CASSATAYSNQPQHF

j_call: TRBJ2-7
d_call: NA
clone_size: NA
v_call: TRBV5-4
cdr3_nt: TGTGCCAGCAGCTCTGGGACGGGCTACGAGCAGTACTTC
cdr3_aa: CASSSGTGYEQYF

j_call: TRBJ2-6
d_call: NA
clone_size: NA
v_call: TRBV28
cdr3_nt: TGTGCCAGCAGTTTTACAGGGGGGGCCAACGTCCTGACTTTC
cdr3_aa: CASSFTGGANVLTF

j_call: TRBJ1-2
d_call: TRBD1
clone_size: once
v_call: TRBV27
cdr3_nt: TGTGCCAGCAGTAAAAGGGACAGAATAGAACAACATGGCTACACCTTC
cdr3_aa: CASSKRDRIEQHGYTF

j_call: TRBJ2-1
d_call: NA
clone_size: few
v_call: TRBV5-1
cdr3_nt: TGCGCCAGCAGCTTAACCAGCGAGACTTACAATGAGCAGTTCTTC
cdr3_aa: CASSLTSETYNEQFF

j_call: TRBJ2-2
d_call: NA
clone_size: NA
v_call: TRBV28
cdr3_nt: TGTGCCAGCAGTCTCCGGGACTTCCAGAACACCGGGGAGCTGTTTTTT
cdr3_aa: CASSLRDFQNTGELFF

j_call: TRBJ2-7
d_call: NA
clone_size: NA
v_call: TRBV7-9
cdr3_nt: TGTGCCAGCAGCAACCCCGGCGGTGCCTACGAGCAGTACTTC
cdr3_aa: CASSNPGGAYEQYF

j_call: TRBJ2-6
d_call: TRBD1
clone_size: NA
v_call: TRBV29-1
cdr3_nt: TGCAGCGTTCTCGGGACAGGGGGCGCCGGGGCCAACGTCCTGACTTTC
cdr3_aa: CSVLGTGGAGANVLTF

j_call: TRBJ2-1
d_call: NA
clone_size: NA
v_call: TRBV28
cdr3_nt: TGTGCCAGCAGACTACTCCTCGGCCAGTACAATGAGCAGTTCTTC
cdr3_aa: CASRLLLGQYNEQFF